A single sample gave rise to the 25 T cell receptor beta chains below, sequenced in a study of CD4+ T cells in melanoma. The assay was immunoSEQ multiplex PCR, and TCRdb's table has in-frame clones only and misses some. The table records 120,000 to 150,000 clones, over 90% of them present only once. The receptors were sampled from a human donor with melanoma.

V is TRBV19 and J is TRBJ1-5; 10 bases agree with TRBD1. V trimming: 3 bases; J trimming: 6 bases; junction bases outside the gene matches: 11. CDR3 length equals 17 residues. Germline V gene lookup returns CDR1 LNHDA and CDR2 SQIVND (reference sequence). This chain's CDR3 is CASSMGSGTGVAQPQHF. CDR3 coding DNA: TGTGCCAGTAGTATGGGGTCCGGGACAGGGGTTGCTCAGCCCCAGCATTTT. Drawing the rest from reference TRBV19 and TRBJ1-5, the complete variable domain is DGGITQSPKYLFRKEGQNVTLSCEQNLNHDAMYWYRQDPGQGLRLIYYSQIVNDFQKGDIAEGYSVSREKKESFPLTVTSAQKNPTAFYLCASSMGSGTGVAQPQHFGDGTRLSIL.

The genes are TRBV6-5 and TRBJ2-7; 8 bases are shared with TRBD1. V lost 8 bases and J lost 1; bases outside the gene matches: 7. Germline V gene sequence: CDR1 MNHEY, CDR2 SVGAGI. The CDR3 has 14 residues. The CDR3 DNA reads TGTGCCAGCCTCCGGGACAGGCTGTCCTACGAGCAGTACTTC. Translated, it gives CASLRDRLSYEQYF.

The chain couples TRBV5-6 to TRBJ1-1; no reliable D call. This CDR3 has 13 amino acids. The germline V gene encodes CDR1 SGHDT and CDR2 YYEEEE. V was shortened by 0 bases and J by 11 bases, with 14 bases between the two germline ends. CDR3 loop: CASSLDSRLTAFF. The DNA for the CDR3 is TGTGCCAGCAGCTTGGATTCGCGGTTAACGGCTTTCTTT.

This clone was seen just once. The chain recombines TRBV5-4 with TRBJ2-3; maybe TRBD1 (6 bases). The CDR3 is made up of 14 amino acids. V gave up 2 bases and J gave up 1 base, with 8 bases separating them. CDR1 is SGHNT and CDR2 is YYREEE in the germline V gene (reference sequence). The CDR3, as DNA: TGTGCCAGCAGCTTACAGGGTCGCACAGATACGCAGTATTTT. Its protein product is CASSLQGRTDTQYF. The variable domain in full, with the rest retrieved from reference TRBV5-4 and TRBJ2-3, is ETGVTQSPTHLIKTRGQQVTLRCSSQSGHNTVSWYQQALGQGPQFIFQYYREEENGRGNFPPRFSGLQFPNYSSELNVNALELDDSALYLCASSLQGRTDTQYFGPGTRLTVL.

The genes are TRBV2 and TRBJ1-5; D unresolved. The CDR3 runs 13 residues. CDR1 and CDR2 (germline): SNHLY, FYNNEI. V lost 3 bases, J lost 6 bases, and 9 bases lay in between. The CDR3 nucleotides are TGTGCCAGCAGTGAGCCCCCTCCTCAGCCCCAGCATTTT. Translating it yields CASSEPPPQPQHF.

The V gene is TRBV6-1, the J gene TRBJ1-2; 10 nucleotides line up with TRBD1. V dropped 8 bases and J dropped 7; count of bases not matched to a gene: 7. There are 13 residues in the CDR3. From germline, CDR1 is MNHNS and CDR2 SASEGT. As DNA, the CDR3 is TGTGCCAGCGGAGACAGGGGGCGCTTTGGCTACACCTTC. Its protein product is CASGDRGRFGYTF.

In its sample, this clone was seen once. J is TRBJ2-7 and V is TRBV6-1, with D possibly being TRBD1 (6 bases). The CDR3 has 14 residues. Germline V gene sequence: CDR1 MNHNS, CDR2 SASEGT. Trimming removed 4 bases from V and 3 bases from J, with 13 bases in between. CDR3 bases: TGTGCCAGCAGTGTCTCAGGGGAATACTACGAGCAGTACTTC. Translated: CASSVSGEYYEQYF.

The chain is built from TRBV11-2 and TRBJ2-7; 12 bases are shared with TRBD2. Germline assignment: CDR1 SGHAT and CDR2 FQNNGV. J gave up 4 bases and V 1 base, and 2 bases lay outside the gene matches. This CDR3 region has 15 residues. CDR3 residues: CASSLALAGGYEQYF. In DNA, the CDR3 is TGTGCCAGCAGCTTAGCCCTAGCGGGGGGGTACGAGCAGTACTTC. Complete variable domain (other parts from reference TRBV11-2 and TRBJ2-7): EAGVAQSPRYKIIEKRQSVAFWCNPISGHATLYWYQQILGQGPKLLIQFQNNGVVDDSQLPKDRFSAERLKGVDSTLKIQPAKLEDSAVYLCASSLALAGGYEQYFGPGTRLTVT.

J is TRBJ2-7 and V is TRBV5-6; D tentatively fits TRBD1 or TRBD2 (5 bases each). V was clipped by 4 bases and J by 3 bases, with 17 bases between them. CDR1 is SGHDT and CDR2 is YYEEEE in the germline V gene. CDR3 length: 15 amino acids. CDR3 bases: TGTGCCAGCAGCCGAGGGATTTTGGGGGACTACGAGCAGTACTTC. Residues: CASSRGILGDYEQYF.

The rearrangement joins TRBV19 to TRBJ2-5; 7 bases match TRBD1. The CDR3 is 16 amino acids. Germline CDR1 LNHDA, CDR2 SQIVND (reference sequence). With V trimmed by 5 bases and J by 0 bases, 9 bases remained unmatched. CDR3: CASSLRHGTDQETQYF. The CDR3, as DNA: TGTGCCAGTAGTTTACGCCACGGGACAGACCAAGAGACCCAGTACTTC.

The rearrangement joins TRBV28 to TRBJ1-5; D might be TRBD1 (5 bases). The CDR3 sequence is 14 residues long. CDR1 is MDHEN and CDR2 is SYDVKM in the germline V gene. V lost 5 bases to trimming and J lost 6 bases, with 14 bases between them. For the CDR3, the DNA is TGTGCCAGCAGTGCCTCAGGGTGGACTCAGCCCCAGCATTTT. Residues: CASSASGWTQPQHF.

This clone was counted once. This chain connects TRBV19 to TRBJ2-3; 7 bases are a match to TRBD2. Germline values: CDR1 LNHDA, CDR2 SQIVND (reference sequence). The CDR3 sequence is 13 residues long. The V segment lost 3 bases and the J segment 4 bases; nucleotides outside the gene matches: 1. This chain's CDR3 is CASSIGGADTQYF. The CDR3 DNA reads as TGTGCCAGTAGTATTGGGGGGGCAGATACGCAGTATTTT.

The V call is TRBV7-8, the J call TRBJ2-7; 7 bases map to TRBD1. CDR1 and CDR2 from the germline V gene are SGHVS and FQNEAQ. The CDR3 is 14 amino acids. V gave up 4 bases and J gave up 2 bases; unmatched junction bases: 5. DNA of the CDR3: TGTGCCAGCAGCTCTGTGGGACAGCCCTACGAGCAGTACTTC. This codes for CASSSVGQPYEQYF.

The rearrangement uses TRBV21-1 and TRBJ2-3; the table's D call, TRBD1, has no DNA check behind it. TRBV21-1 is a recognized pseudogene. The CDR3 consists of 15 residues. This chain's CDR3 is CASSRQGMSTDTQYF. The CDR3 DNA sequence: TGTGCCAGCAGCCGACAGGGAATGAGCACAGATACGCAGTATTTT.

This clone was seen only a few times. This chain links TRBV5-1 with TRBJ1-2; TRBD1 matches 7 bases. The CDR3 runs to 14 residues. The germline gives CDR1 SGHRS, CDR2 YFSETQ. V gave up 2 bases and J gave up 8 bases; unmatched junction bases: 9. The CDR3 reads CASSLMGTGEGYTF. The CDR3 DNA is TGCGCCAGCAGCTTAATGGGAACAGGGGAGGGCTACACCTTC.

The chain uses TRBV14 and TRBJ2-5; no clear D gene. Germline V gene lookup returns CDR1 SGHDN and CDR2 FVKESK. The CDR3 spans 13 residues. The ends were cut back, 5 bases at V and 1 base at J, with 8 bases in the middle. The CDR3: CASSVQLQETQYF. The CDR3 DNA sequence: TGTGCCAGCAGCGTACAGCTCCAAGAGACCCAGTACTTC.

The chain links TRBV5-1 to TRBJ1-1; D is unclear. This CDR3 has 15 residues. The V end was cut by 5 bases, the J end by 1 base, with 15 bases between. Germline lookup yields CDR1 SGHRS and CDR2 YFSETQ. The CDR3 coding sequence is TGCGCCAGCAGGAACGTGGGGTACGGGAACACTGAAGCTTTCTTT. It is translated as CASRNVGYGNTEAFF.

The rearrangement joins TRBV5-1 to TRBJ1-1; no reliable D call. This CDR3 is 15 amino acids long. CDR1 SGHRS and CDR2 YFSETQ come from the germline V gene. The germline V and J ends were trimmed by 1 base and 0 bases, with 10 bases remaining between them. The CDR3 DNA sequence: TGCGCCAGCAGCTTGATCGCGGGAATGAACACTGAAGCTTTCTTT. The encoded protein is CASSLIAGMNTEAFF.

This sequence joins TRBV7-3 and TRBJ2-3; 16 bases are a match to TRBD2. The CDR3 runs to 18 residues. J gave up 8 bases and V 5 bases, and 13 bases lay outside the gene matches. Germline values: CDR1 SGHTA, CDR2 FQGTGA. CDR3 nucleotide sequence: TGTGCCAGCAGCCTGAGCCCTGGGACTAGCGGGGGGGGAGGTACGCAGTATTTT. It codes for CASSLSPGTSGGGGTQYF.

In this sample, this clone turned up once. The V and J genes are TRBV30 and TRBJ1-1; D uncertain. The CDR3 runs 13 residues. CDR1 is GTSNPN, CDR2 SVGIG, per germline (reference sequence). Between the trimmed V and J ends, which lost 5 bases and 0 bases, there was a span of 10 bases. The CDR3 is CAWSESVNTEAFF. The DNA for the CDR3 is TGTGCCTGGTCTGAGTCGGTGAACACTGAAGCTTTCTTT.

The chain uses TRBV18 and TRBJ1-1; 9 nucleotides match TRBD1. This CDR3 comprises 15 residues. Per germline, CDR1 KGHSH and CDR2 LQKENI. J was trimmed by 0 bases and V by 6 bases; bases with no gene match: 5. The CDR3 spells CASSPGQGLNTEAFF. CDR3 DNA: TGTGCCAGCTCTCCTGGACAGGGGCTGAACACTGAAGCTTTCTTT.

This clone is a singleton in its sample. V is TRBV15 and J is TRBJ1-2; D ambiguous. The CDR3 consists of 16 residues. V was trimmed by 5 bases and J by 4 bases, leaving 20 bases between them. Per the germline V gene, CDR1 is LNHNV and CDR2 is YYDKDF (reference sequence). The CDR3 spells CATSEGRTRRGYGYTF. Here the CDR3 DNA reads TGTGCCACCAGCGAGGGCAGGACCCGGCGAGGCTATGGCTACACCTTC.

The J gene is TRBJ2-2, the V gene TRBV5-1; D gene unclear. V lost 5 bases and J 1 base, leaving 3 bases between the germline ends. CDR3 length: 12 amino acids. Germline V lookup: CDR1 SGHRS, CDR2 YFSETQ. In DNA form, the CDR3 reads TGCGCCAGCAGAGAGAACACCGGGGAGCTGTTTTTT. It yields the protein CASRENTGELFF.

The chain carries TRBV10-3 and TRBJ2-7; D gene unclear. The CDR3 totals 14 residues. V lost 6 bases to trimming and J lost 1 base, with 13 bases between them. In germline, CDR1 is ENHRY, CDR2 SYGVKD. CDR3 amino acids: CAISQQIRSYEQYF. The CDR3 DNA sequence: TGTGCCATCAGCCAACAGATTCGTTCCTACGAGCAGTACTTC.

The chain employs TRBV7-2 and TRBJ2-7; D perhaps matches TRBD2 (6 bases). The CDR3 totals 16 residues. Germline assignment: CDR1 SGHTA and CDR2 FQGNSA. Trimming shortened V by 3 bases and J by 4 bases, and 19 bases separated the two germline ends. CDR3 sequence: CASSLLRSGGGYEQYF. The DNA for the CDR3 is TGTGCCAGCAGCTTGCTTCGGTCCGGGGGAGGTTACGAGCAGTACTTC.